The entry below describes one T cell receptor (beta chain). The antigen is not known. This specimen comes from a study of graft-versus-host responses after intestinal transplantation. Study information: As for transplant type, recipients had multivisceral, liver-intestinal, or isolated intestinal grafts. Anti-thymocyte globulin induction was given to all recipients, followed by tacrolimus and steroids for two to four years.

Sequenced by immunoSEQ multiplex PCR; TCRdb stores in-frame clones only, minus some. The data hold just under 65,000 clones, with 85% to 95% observed a single time. The CDR3 covers 15 residues. Germline-derived CDR1 and CDR2 are ENHRY and SYGVKD. V was pared by 3 bases and J by 0 bases, with 10 bases between. Findings and limits, study-wide: Recipient marrow showed GvH clones, some seen first in ileum or blood.

The V and J genes are TRBV10-3 and TRBJ2-3, with D perhaps matching TRBD1 (5 bases). The sequencing here drew on unstimulated CD8+ T cells sorted from spleen or lymph node cells, taken before transplant. The sequence was collected from a human donor who was the organ donor for an intestinal transplant. CDR3: CAISDKGSSTDTQYF. The CDR3 coding sequence is TGTGCCATCAGTGATAAGGGGTCTAGCACAGATACGCAGTATTTT.